This T cell receptor beta chain was sequenced during a study of chronic HIV infection and antiretroviral therapy (dated by TCRdb to between 2015 and 2017). As regards this clonotype: It has no known antigen specificity. No qualities accompany the bases; no much larger clone lies one base away.

Libraries were built with 5' RACE. The sequencer was an Illumina MiSeq. The public reads were reanalyzed by TCRdb: fastp trimming at Q25, MiXCR alignment, in-frame beta chains only. Merged by CDR3 protein, the rows form single entries marked with the most common genes and DNA. Within this sample are 40,000 to 60,000 distinct CDR3 sequences, with 19% of them counted one time only. 2.8% of the sample is held by the ten biggest clonotypes. The TCR comes from an adult who had HIV and had not received antiretroviral therapy, or was an uninfected healthy control (not recorded which). Sample: peripheral blood.

The CDR3 region reads CASSPQRELDKNIQYF. DNA sequence: TGTGCCAGCAGCCCACAGCGGGAGTTAGACAAAAACATTCAGTACTTC. Recombination joined TRBV7-2 with TRBJ2-4; TRBD2 lines up with 8 middle nucleotides. CDR1 and CDR2 are read off the germline V gene as SGHTA and FQGNSA. After removal of 5 bases from V and 3 bases from J, the junction retains 9 bases not matched to a gene. From cysteine to phenylalanine, the CDR3 is 16 amino acids long. Only the CDR3 portion is preserved as DNA: 48 bases, with reading frame beginning at the first base.